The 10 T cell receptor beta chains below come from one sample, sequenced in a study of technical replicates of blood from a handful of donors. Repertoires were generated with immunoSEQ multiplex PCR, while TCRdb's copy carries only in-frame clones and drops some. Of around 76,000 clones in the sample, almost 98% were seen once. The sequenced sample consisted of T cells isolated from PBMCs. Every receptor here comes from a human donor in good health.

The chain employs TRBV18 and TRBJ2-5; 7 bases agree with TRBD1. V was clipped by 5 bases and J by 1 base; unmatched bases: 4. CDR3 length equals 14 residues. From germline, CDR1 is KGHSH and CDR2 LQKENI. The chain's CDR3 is CASSITGAQETQYF. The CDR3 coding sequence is TGTGCCAGCTCAATCACAGGGGCCCAAGAGACCCAGTACTTC.

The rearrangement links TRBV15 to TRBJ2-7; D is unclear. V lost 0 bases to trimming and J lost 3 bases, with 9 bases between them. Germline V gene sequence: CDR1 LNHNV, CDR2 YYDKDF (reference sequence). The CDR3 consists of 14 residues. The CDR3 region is CATSRDLNFYEQYF. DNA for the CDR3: TGTGCCACCAGCAGAGACCTGAACTTCTACGAGCAGTACTTC.

CDR3: CASSLSSGRAVDTQYF. The CDR3 nucleotides read TGTGCCAGCAGTTTGTCCAGCGGGAGAGCGGTTGATACGCAGTATTTT. The J gene is TRBJ2-3, the V gene TRBV28; 8 bases are a match to TRBD2. The CDR3 loop spans 16 amino acids. Germline assignment: CDR1 MDHEN and CDR2 SYDVKM. Losses at the gene ends were 3 bases for V and 6 bases for J; bases not matched to a gene: 11.

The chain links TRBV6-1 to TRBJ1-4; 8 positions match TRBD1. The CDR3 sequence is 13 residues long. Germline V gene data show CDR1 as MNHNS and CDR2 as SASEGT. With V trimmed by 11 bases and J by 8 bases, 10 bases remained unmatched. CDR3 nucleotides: TGTGCCGGATTAGACAGGGGAGTAGAAAAACTGTTTTTT. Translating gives CAGLDRGVEKLFF.

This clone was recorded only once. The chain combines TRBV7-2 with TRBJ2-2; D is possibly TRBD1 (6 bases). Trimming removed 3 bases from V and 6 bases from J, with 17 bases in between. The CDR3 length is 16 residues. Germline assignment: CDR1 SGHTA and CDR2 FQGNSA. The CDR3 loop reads CASSLMARGTPGELFF. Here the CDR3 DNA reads TGTGCCAGCAGCTTGATGGCCAGGGGAACTCCCGGGGAGCTGTTTTTT.

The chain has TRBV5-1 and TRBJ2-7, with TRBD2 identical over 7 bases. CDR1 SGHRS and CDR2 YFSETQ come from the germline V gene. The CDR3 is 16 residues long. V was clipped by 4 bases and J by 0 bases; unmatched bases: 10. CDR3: CASSLTGASGSYEQYF. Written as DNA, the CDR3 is TGCGCCAGCAGCCTTACGGGCGCTAGCGGCTCCTACGAGCAGTACTTC.

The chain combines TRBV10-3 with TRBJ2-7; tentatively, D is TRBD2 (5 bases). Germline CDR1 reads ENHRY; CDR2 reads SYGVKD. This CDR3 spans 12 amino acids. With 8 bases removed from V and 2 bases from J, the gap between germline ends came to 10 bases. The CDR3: CAIVRVAYEQYF. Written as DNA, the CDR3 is TGTGCCATCGTGAGGGTCGCCTACGAGCAGTACTTC.

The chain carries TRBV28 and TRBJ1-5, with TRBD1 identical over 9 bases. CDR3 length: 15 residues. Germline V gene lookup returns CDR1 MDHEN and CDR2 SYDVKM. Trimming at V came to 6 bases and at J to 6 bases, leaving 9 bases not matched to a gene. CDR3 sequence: CASSYGTGRFQPQHF. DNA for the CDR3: TGTGCCAGCAGCTACGGGACAGGGAGGTTTCAGCCCCAGCATTTT. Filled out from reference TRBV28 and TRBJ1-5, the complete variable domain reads DVKVTQSSRYLVKRTGEKVFLECVQDMDHENMFWYRQDPGLGLRLIYFSYDVKMKEKGDIPEGYSVSREKKERFSLILESASTNQTSMYLCASSYGTGRFQPQHFGDGTRLSIL.

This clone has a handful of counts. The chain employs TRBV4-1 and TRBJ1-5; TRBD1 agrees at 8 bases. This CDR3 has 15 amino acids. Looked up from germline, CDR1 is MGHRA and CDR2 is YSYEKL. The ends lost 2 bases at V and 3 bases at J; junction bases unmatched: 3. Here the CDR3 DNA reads TGCGCCAGCAGCCAACAGGGGGCTAACAATCAGCCCCAGCATTTT. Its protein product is CASSQQGANNQPQHF.

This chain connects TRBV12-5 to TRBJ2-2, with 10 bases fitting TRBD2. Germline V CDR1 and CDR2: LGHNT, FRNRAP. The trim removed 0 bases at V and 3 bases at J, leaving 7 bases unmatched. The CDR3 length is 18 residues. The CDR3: CASGLVWASGGDTGELFF. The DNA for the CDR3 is TGTGCTAGTGGTTTGGTATGGGCTAGCGGGGGAGACACCGGGGAGCTGTTTTTT.